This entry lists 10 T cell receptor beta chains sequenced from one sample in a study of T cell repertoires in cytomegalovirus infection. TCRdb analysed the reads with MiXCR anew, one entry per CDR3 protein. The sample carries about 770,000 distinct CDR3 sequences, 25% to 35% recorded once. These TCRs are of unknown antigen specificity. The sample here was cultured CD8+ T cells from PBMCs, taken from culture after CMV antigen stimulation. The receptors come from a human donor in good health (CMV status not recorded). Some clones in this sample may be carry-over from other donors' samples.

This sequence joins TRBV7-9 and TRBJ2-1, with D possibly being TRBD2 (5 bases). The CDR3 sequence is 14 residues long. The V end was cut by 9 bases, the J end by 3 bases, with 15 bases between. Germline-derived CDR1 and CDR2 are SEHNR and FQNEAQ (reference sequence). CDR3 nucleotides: TGTGCCAGTTCCCCGGGGATCCACTACAATGAGCAGTTCTTC. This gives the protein CASSPGIHYNEQFF.

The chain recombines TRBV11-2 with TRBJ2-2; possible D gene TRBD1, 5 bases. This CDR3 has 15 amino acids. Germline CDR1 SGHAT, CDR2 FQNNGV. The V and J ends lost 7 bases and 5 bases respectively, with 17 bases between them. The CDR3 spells CASTWGGLGTGELFF. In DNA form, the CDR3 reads TGTGCCAGCACCTGGGGCGGCCTGGGGACCGGGGAGCTGTTTTTT.

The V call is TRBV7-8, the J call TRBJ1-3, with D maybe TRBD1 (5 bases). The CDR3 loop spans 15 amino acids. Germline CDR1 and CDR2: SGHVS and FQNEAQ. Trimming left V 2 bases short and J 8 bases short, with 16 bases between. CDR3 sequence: CASSLRGSGVDTIYF. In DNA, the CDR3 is TGTGCCAGCAGCTTAAGGGGTTCTGGGGTTGACACCATATATTTT. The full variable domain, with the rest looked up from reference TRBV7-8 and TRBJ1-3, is GAGVSQSPRYKVAKRGQDVALRCDPISGHVSLFWYQQALGQGPEFLTYFQNEAQLDKSGLPSDRFFAERPEGSVSTLKIQRTQQEDSAVYLCASSLRGSGVDTIYFGEGSWLTVV.

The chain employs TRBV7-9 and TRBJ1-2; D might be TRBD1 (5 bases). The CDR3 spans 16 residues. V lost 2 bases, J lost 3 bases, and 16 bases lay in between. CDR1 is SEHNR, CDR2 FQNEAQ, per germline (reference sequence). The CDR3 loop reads CASSLLAEGPDYGYTF. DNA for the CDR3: TGTGCCAGCAGCTTATTGGCAGAGGGGCCGGACTATGGCTACACCTTC.

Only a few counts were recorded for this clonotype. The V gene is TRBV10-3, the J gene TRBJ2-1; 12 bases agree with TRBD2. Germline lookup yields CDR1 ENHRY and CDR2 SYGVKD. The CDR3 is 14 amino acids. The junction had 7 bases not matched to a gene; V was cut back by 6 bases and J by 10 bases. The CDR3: CAIRTDGLAGEQFF. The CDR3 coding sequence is TGTGCCATCAGGACCGATGGACTAGCGGGGGAGCAGTTCTTC.

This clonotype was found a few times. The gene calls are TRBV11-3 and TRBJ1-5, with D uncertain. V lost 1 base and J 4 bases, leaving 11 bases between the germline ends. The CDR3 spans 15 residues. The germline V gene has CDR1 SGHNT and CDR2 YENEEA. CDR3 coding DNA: TGTGCCAGCAGCTTAGGGTGGACGGGTAATCAGCCCCAGCATTTT. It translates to CASSLGWTGNQPQHF.

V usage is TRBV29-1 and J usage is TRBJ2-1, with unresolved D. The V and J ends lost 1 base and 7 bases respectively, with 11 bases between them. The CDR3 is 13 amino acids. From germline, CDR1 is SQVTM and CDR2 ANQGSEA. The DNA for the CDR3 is TGCAGCGTTGAAGTGTGGTTTCGGAATGAGCAGTTCTTC. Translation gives CSVEVWFRNEQFF.

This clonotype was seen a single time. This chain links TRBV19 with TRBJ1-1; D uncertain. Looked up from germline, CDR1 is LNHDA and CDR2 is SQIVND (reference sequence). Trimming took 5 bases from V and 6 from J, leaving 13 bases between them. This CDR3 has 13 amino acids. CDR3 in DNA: TGTGCCAGTAGTTCCTGGACTCTATCTGAAGCTTTCTTT. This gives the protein CASSSWTLSEAFF.

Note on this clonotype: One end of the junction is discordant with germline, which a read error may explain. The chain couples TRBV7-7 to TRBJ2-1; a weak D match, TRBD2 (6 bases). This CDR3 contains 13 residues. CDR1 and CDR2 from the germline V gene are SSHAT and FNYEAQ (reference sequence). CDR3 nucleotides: TGTGCTAGCAGCCGGGGGTCGTCCAATGAGCAGTTCTTC. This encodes CASSRGSSNEQFF.

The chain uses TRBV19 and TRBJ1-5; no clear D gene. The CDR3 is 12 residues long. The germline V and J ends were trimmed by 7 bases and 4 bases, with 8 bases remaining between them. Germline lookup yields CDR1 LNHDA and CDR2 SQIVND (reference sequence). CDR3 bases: TGTGCCAGTACCCTCGGTAATCAGCCCCAGCATTTT. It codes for CASTLGNQPQHF.